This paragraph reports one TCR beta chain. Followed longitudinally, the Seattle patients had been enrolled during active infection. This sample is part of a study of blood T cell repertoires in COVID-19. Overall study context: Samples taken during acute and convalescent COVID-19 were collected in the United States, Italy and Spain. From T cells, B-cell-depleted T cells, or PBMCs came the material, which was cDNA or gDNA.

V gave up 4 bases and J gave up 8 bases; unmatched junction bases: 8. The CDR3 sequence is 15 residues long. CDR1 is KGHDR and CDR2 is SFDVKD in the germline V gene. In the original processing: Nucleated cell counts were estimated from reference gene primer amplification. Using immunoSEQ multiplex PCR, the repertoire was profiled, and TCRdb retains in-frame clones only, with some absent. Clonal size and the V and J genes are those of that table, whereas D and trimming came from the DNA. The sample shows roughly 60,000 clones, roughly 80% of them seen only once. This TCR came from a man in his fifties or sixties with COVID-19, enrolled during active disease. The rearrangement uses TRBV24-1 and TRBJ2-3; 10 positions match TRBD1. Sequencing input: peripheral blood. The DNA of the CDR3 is TGTGCCACCAGTGACCCGGACAGGGGGAAAATTACGCAGTATTTT. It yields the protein CATSDPDRGKITQYF.